A selection of T cell receptor beta chains follows, all from one sample in a study of chemoradiotherapy in HPV16-positive cancers. The repertoire was sequenced with immunoSEQ multiplex PCR; TCRdb's copy has only in-frame clones and lacks some. The table has roughly 30,000 clones, 92% seen once; the top ten hold roughly 3.6%. Sequencing used blood, obtained from a patient who underwent chemoradiotherapy. The receptors were gathered from a human donor with HPV-associated anogenital cancer. Both conserved end residues are trimmed from each CDR3.

v_call cdr3_aa
TRBV5-1 ASSRGGGGGSPLH
TRBV9 ASSPRTSPGNTIY
TRBV6-5 ASSPNEVNTEAF
TRBV6-5 ASSYQGGANVLT
TRBV21-1 ASSKVGKSSYNEQF
TRBV11-3 ASSWSREETQY
TRBV4-1 ASSPGLAAGLAKNIQY
TRBV19 ASSLLAGEQF
TRBV7-9 ASSDWGPGELF
TRBV5-6 ASSGLRGGRAEQY
TRBV5-6 ASSLGRGQNIQY
TRBV5-1 ASSLGSSGPQETQY
TRBV5-4 ASSLANRVGETQY
TRBV5-4 ASSLGHRMNTEAF
TRBV7-2 ASSFDRNYGYT
TRBV19 ASRGVRGYT
TRBV5-6 ASSRGGLAKNIQY
TRBV7-9 ASRTADQPQH
TRBV18 ASSPRETYEQY
TRBV5-4 ASSPGLFSGANVLT
TRBV4-1 ASSRGGGLNTGELF
TRBV18 ASSPATGFTNEKLF
TRBV7-8 ASTTGVGEKLF
TRBV6-6 GSGSSGNTIY
TRBV4-2 ASSYGRLLDPLEAF
TRBV5-1 ASSLAGGTDTQY
TRBV19 ASSTGQLLGVNEQF
TRBV19 ASSIVDRRNTEAF
TRBV5-6 ASSSPGPQIPYGYT
TRBV6-6 ASSYPGTGHYEQY
TRBV5-4 ASSLPETNLF
TRBV7-9 ASSLETSREQY
TRBV7-2 ASSYLTGPGELF
TRBV6-5 ASGLAGTYEQY
TRBV6-5 ASSYSQQGTGNTIY
TRBV18 ASSPSMTLSSYNEQF
TRBV14 ASSKGTSVSNEQF
TRBV29-1 SVGGWSNNEQF
TRBV30 AWVGPGLKRAAF
TRBV19 ASSPGTSGEEETQY
TRBV30 AWKNSAYEQY
TRBV9 ASSLGPDTQY
TRBV29-1 SALAGGGTGELF
TRBV14 ASSHLRGSYNEQF
TRBV4-3 ASSQDYASKSYEQY
TRBV7-8 ASGVLSGNTIY
TRBV6-6 ASSRVSAGELF
TRBV15 ATSKSTRDTRQSYNEQF
TRBV5-3 ARRSHREGRYGYT
TRBV30 AWRPLRSGDSPLH
TRBV11-2 ASSLAWTGGTPSYNEQF
TRBV5-1 ASSLHPGTEAF
TRBV4-2 ASSQDGQGGSYEQY
TRBV5-1 ASSWGSGTFYEQY
TRBV2 ASADSVPSSYNEQF
TRBV4-1 ASSQDGAPLSYEQY
TRBV7-2 ASSLNMFEAF